The rows below give T cell receptor beta chains drawn from one sample of a study of radiotherapy plus CTLA-4 blockade in lung cancer. Method: immunoSEQ multiplex PCR; TCRdb's copy keeps in-frame clones and lacks some. The repertoire consists of 60,000 to 75,000 clones, with around 76% occurring once and the leading ten covering approximately 15%. Sequencing was performed on peripheral blood, taken from a patient treated with radiotherapy plus ipilimumab. These receptors all stem from a human donor with non-small cell lung cancer whose response to radiotherapy plus ipilimumab could not be evaluated. Some clones in this sample may be carry-over from other donors' samples. Each CDR3 is given with its conserved first and last residue. Each record gives: D gene, J gene, V gene, clone size, CDR3 DNA, CDR3 protein. The D gene is left open where the match is weak. Part of the rows lack a size; the others show once, few, many or a class for expanded clones.

TRBD2	TRBJ2-7	TRBV5-1	NA	TGCGCCAGCAGCTTGCAACTAGCGGGGGGGGGCGAGCAGTACTTC	CASSLQLAGGGEQYF
NA	TRBJ1-3	TRBV21-1	few	TGTGCCAGCAGCAAATTGAACAGGGGTTGGAGTTCTGGAAACACCATATATTTT	CASSKLNRGWSSGNTIYF
TRBD1	TRBJ1-4	TRBV29-1	NA	TGCAGCGCTGAGGGGGCTGGGAATGAAAAACTGTTTTTT	CSAEGAGNEKLFF
NA	TRBJ1-3	TRBV4-3	NA	TGCGCCAGCAGCCTCGGCGGGGGGGAAGGAAACACCATATATTTT	CASSLGGGEGNTIYF
TRBD2	TRBJ2-5	TRBV5-1	NA	TGCGCCAGCAGCTTACCGGGACTAGCGGGGGTCGAGACCCAGTACTTC	CASSLPGLAGVETQYF
TRBD2	TRBJ2-5	TRBV5-5	NA	TGTGCCAGCAGCTTGGTGGCGGTAGCGGGCTCCCCGGAGACCCAGTACTTC	CASSLVAVAGSPETQYF
TRBD1	TRBJ2-7	TRBV28	NA	TGTGCCAGCAGTTTACCGCCTACCGGGACAGGGGAGCAGTACTTC	CASSLPPTGTGEQYF
NA	TRBJ2-1	TRBV11-2	NA	TGTGCCAGCAGCTTAGACGGTTTCTACAATGAGCAGTTCTTC	CASSLDGFYNEQFF
NA	TRBJ2-5	TRBV6-6	few	TGTGCCAGCAGCCAAGCCCAGGGAACTCAAGAGACCCAGTACTTC	CASSQAQGTQETQYF
NA	TRBJ1-2	TRBV2	NA	TGTGCCAGCGCTCCCCCTGGTGACATTTATGGCTACACCTTC	CASAPPGDIYGYTF
TRBD1	TRBJ2-7	TRBV18	NA	TGTGCCAGCTCACCCTCGGGGACAGGGCGAGGCGAGCAGTACTTC	CASSPSGTGRGEQYF
NA	TRBJ1-1	TRBV19	NA	TGTGCCAGTAGACAGGGATGGGGGATGAACACTGAAGCTTTCTTT	CASRQGWGMNTEAFF
TRBD1	TRBJ1-2	TRBV25-1	NA	TGTGCCAGCAGCTACCTCAGGGGGTTCGGCTACACCTTC	CASSYLRGFGYTF
TRBD1	TRBJ2-7	TRBV27	NA	TGTGCCAGCAGTCCCTCGACAGGGGGCCACGAGCAGTACTTC	CASSPSTGGHEQYF
NA	TRBJ1-2	TRBV7-2	NA	TGTGCCAGCAGCTGGATGTCTGCGGGGTCCTATGGCTACACCTTC	CASSWMSAGSYGYTF
NA	TRBJ2-7	TRBV29-1	NA	TGCAGCTCAAAATCTCTCAGGGACGAGCAGTACTTC	CSSKSLRDEQYF
TRBD1	TRBJ2-7	TRBV7-7	NA	TGTGCTAGCAGCTTAGCTGAGGGGGCCGGGGAGCAGTACTTC	CASSLAEGAGEQYF
TRBD1	TRBJ1-6	TRBV28	few	TGTGCCAGCACCCAACCCGGGACAGGGTCTTCACCCCTCCACTTT	CASTQPGTGSSPLHF
NA	TRBJ1-6	TRBV27	few	TGTGCCAGCAGTCCGGGGACTTATAATTCACCCCTCCACTTT	CASSPGTYNSPLHF
TRBD1	TRBJ2-7	TRBV4-1	once	TGCGCCAGCAGCCAAGGGACAGGGGGAACCTACGAGCAGTACTTC	CASSQGTGGTYEQYF
NA	TRBJ2-7	TRBV7-8	NA	TGTGCCAGCAGCGAGTGGACAGCCTCCTACGAGCAGTACTTC	CASSEWTASYEQYF
TRBD1	TRBJ1-1	TRBV14	few	TGTGCCAGCAGCCAACTACGGACAGGAGAAGCTTTCTTT	CASSQLRTGEAFF
TRBD1	TRBJ2-5	TRBV5-1	NA	TGCGCCACCGGACAGGGAACGGAGACCCAGTACTTC	CATGQGTETQYF
NA	TRBJ1-5	TRBV28	once	TGTGCCAGCAGTTCCTTGAGTCAGCCCCAGCATTTT	CASSSLSQPQHF
TRBD2	TRBJ2-5	TRBV28	NA	TGTGCCAGCAGTTTCGCTAGCGGAGGGCCCACCCAAGAGACCCAGTACTTC	CASSFASGGPTQETQYF
NA	TRBJ1-1	TRBV10-3	NA	TGTGCCATCAGTGGCCTCGAGGGTGAAGCTTTCTTT	CAISGLEGEAFF
NA	TRBJ2-5	TRBV19	NA	TGTGCCAGTAGACCGGACAGGGAGGGTCAAGAGACCCAGTACTTC	CASRPDREGQETQYF
TRBD1	TRBJ1-3	TRBV6-1	few	TGTGCCAGCCTACAGGGGGCCGGGGGAAACACCATATATTTT	CASLQGAGGNTIYF
TRBD1	TRBJ2-7	TRBV4-3	few	TGCGCCAGCAGCCAAGAGGGACAGCGCTCCTACGAGCAGTACTTC	CASSQEGQRSYEQYF
TRBD2	TRBJ2-5	TRBV7-8	NA	TGTGCCAGCAGCACCGGACTAGCGGGGGGGAGAGGGACCCAGTACTTC	CASSTGLAGGRGTQYF
TRBD2	TRBJ2-7	TRBV4-1	once	TGCGCCAGCAGCCAGCAAGAGATGACTAGCGGGGGCAACTACGAGCAGTACTTC	CASSQQEMTSGGNYEQYF
NA	TRBJ2-7	TRBV7-8	NA	TGTGCCAGCAGCTTAGATAGATTTGGACAGGCGGGGGGAGAGCAGTACTTC	CASSLDRFGQAGGEQYF
TRBD1	TRBJ2-1	TRBV6-6	NA	TGTGCCAGCAGACAACAGGGGAGCTCCTACAATGAGCAGTTCTTC	CASRQQGSSYNEQFF
TRBD1	TRBJ1-2	TRBV19	NA	TGTGCCAGTAGTACGCACCCGGACAGGGTGATGGATGGCTACACCTTC	CASSTHPDRVMDGYTF
TRBD2	TRBJ2-1	TRBV7-7	NA	TGTGCTAGCAGCCCTCTAGAAGCCCTAGCGGGGGGGCTTGGCAATGAGCAGTTCTTC	CASSPLEALAGGLGNEQFF
NA	TRBJ2-1	TRBV27	NA	TGTGCCAGCAGTTTAGGCAGGAACCCTTCCTACAATGAGCAGTTCTTC	CASSLGRNPSYNEQFF
NA	TRBJ1-1	TRBV5-1	once	TGCGCCAGCAGCTTGGGCCGACAGAGGTCATACACTGAAGCTTTCTTT	CASSLGRQRSYTEAFF
TRBD2	TRBJ2-2	TRBV2	NA	TGTGCCAGCAGTGAGGGACTAGCGGGGGTCACCGGGGAGCTGTTTTTT	CASSEGLAGVTGELFF
TRBD2	TRBJ2-3	TRBV6-4	once	TGTGCCAGCAGCCGACTAGCGGGGGTGCCCACAGATACGCAGTATTTT	CASSRLAGVPTDTQYF
TRBD1	TRBJ1-2	TRBV28	NA	TGTGCCAGCAGTTTGGGGGGACAGGCGAGTAACTATGGCTACACCTTC	CASSLGGQASNYGYTF
NA	TRBJ1-2	TRBV6-5	NA	TGTGCCAGCAGTTACGGGGGGCGGGGGCAGAACTATGGCTACACCTTC	CASSYGGRGQNYGYTF